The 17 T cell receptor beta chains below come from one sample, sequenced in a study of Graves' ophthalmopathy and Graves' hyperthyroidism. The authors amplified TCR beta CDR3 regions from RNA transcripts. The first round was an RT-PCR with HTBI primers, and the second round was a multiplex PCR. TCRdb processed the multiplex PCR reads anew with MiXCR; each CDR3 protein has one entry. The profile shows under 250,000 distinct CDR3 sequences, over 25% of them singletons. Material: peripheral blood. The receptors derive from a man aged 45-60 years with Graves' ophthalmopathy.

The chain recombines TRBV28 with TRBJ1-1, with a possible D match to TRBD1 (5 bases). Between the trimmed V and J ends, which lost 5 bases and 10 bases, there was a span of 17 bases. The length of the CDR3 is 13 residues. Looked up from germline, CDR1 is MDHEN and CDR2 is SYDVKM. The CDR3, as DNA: TGTGCCAGCAGTACCCATGGACATATTGGAGCTTTCTTT. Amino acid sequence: CASSTHGHIGAFF.

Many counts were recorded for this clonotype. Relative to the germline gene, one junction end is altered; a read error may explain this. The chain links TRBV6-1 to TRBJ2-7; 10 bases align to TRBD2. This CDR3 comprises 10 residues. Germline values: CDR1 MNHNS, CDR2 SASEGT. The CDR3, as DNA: TGTGCCAGCAGTAAAGGGACTAGCGTGTTC. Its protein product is CASSKGTSVF.

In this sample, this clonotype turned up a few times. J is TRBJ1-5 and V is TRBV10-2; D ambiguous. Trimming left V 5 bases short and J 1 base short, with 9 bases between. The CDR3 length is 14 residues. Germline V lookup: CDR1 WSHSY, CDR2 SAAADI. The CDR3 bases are TGCGCCAGCAGTCCGAACCAGAGCAATCAGCCCCAGCATTTT. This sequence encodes CASSPNQSNQPQHF.

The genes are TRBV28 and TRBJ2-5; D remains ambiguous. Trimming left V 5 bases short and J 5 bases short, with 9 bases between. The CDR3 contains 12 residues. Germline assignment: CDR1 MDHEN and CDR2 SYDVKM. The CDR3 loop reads CASSRASETQYF. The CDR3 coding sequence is TGTGCCAGCAGTCGGGCGAGCGAGACCCAGTACTTC.

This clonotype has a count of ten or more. CDR3 coding DNA: TGTGCCAGCAGCTTACGTCTAGAAGGAGGGATAACCGGGGAGCTGTTTTTT. It yields the protein CASSLRLEGGITGELFF. The V and J genes are TRBV7-6 and TRBJ2-2, with a weak D call TRBD2 (6 bases). The V and J ends lost 2 bases and 5 bases respectively, with 18 bases between them. This CDR3 region has 17 residues. Germline V gene data show CDR1 as SGHVS and CDR2 as FNYEAQ.

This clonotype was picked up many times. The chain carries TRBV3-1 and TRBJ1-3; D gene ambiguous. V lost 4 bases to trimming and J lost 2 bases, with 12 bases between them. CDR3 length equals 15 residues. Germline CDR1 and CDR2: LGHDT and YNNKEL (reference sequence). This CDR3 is CASSLDNHPGNTIYF. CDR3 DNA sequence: TGTGCCAGCAGCCTAGACAACCACCCTGGAAACACCATATATTTT.

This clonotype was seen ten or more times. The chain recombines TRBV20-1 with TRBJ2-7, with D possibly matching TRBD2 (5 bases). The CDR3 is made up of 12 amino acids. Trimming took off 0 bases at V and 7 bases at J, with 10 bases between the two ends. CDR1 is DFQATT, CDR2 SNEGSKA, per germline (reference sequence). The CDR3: CSARDARDEQYF. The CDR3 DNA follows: TGCAGTGCTAGAGATGCGAGGGATGAGCAGTACTTC.

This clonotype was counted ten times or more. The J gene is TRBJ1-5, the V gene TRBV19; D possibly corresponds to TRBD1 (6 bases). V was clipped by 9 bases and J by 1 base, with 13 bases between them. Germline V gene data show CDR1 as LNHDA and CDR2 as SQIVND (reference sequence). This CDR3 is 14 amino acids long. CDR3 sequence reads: CASAGQPSNQPQHF. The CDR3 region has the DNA TGTGCCAGCGCAGGACAGCCGAGCAATCAGCCCCAGCATTTT.

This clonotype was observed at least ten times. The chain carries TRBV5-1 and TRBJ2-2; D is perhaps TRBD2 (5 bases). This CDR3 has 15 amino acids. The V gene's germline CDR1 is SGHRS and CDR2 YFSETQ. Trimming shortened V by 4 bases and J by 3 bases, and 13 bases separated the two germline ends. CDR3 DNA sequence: TGCGCCAGCAGCCCCTCCCGGGATTACACCGGGGAGCTGTTTTTT. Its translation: CASSPSRDYTGELFF.

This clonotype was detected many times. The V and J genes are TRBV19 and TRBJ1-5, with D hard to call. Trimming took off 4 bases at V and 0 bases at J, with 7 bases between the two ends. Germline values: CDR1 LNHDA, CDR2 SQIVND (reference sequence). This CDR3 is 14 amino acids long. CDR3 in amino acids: CASSNQNSNQPQHF. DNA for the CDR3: TGTGCCAGTAGTAACCAGAATAGCAATCAGCCCCAGCATTTT.

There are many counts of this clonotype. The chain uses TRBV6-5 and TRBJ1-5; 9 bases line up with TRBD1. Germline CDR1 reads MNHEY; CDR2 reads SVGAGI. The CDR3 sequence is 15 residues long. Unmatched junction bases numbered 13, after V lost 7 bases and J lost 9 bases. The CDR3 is CASTYWGQGIPPQHF. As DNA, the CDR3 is TGTGCCAGCACCTACTGGGGACAGGGTATTCCGCCCCAGCATTTT.

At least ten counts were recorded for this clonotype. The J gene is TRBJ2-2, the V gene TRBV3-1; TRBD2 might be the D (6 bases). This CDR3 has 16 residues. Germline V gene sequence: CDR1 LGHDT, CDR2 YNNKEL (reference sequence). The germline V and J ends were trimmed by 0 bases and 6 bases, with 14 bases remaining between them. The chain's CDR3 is CASSQDMASVAGELFF. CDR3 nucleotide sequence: TGTGCCAGCAGCCAAGATATGGCTAGCGTAGCCGGGGAGCTGTTTTTT.

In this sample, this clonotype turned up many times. CDR3 sequence reads: CASTWEGQEGGYTF. The CDR3 nucleotides are TGCGCCAGCACTTGGGAAGGACAGGAAGGCGGCTACACCTTC. The chain employs TRBV5-1 and TRBJ1-2; 7 bases line up with TRBD1. The CDR3 loop spans 14 amino acids. The V and J ends lost 6 bases and 8 bases, in that order; junction bases with no gene match: 13. Per germline, CDR1 SGHRS and CDR2 YFSETQ.

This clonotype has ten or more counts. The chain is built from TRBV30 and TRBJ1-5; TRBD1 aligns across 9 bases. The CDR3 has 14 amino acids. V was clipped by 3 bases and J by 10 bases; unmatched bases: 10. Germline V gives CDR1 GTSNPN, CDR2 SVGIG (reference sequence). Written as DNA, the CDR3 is TGTGCCTGGAGCAGGACAGGGGTTAATCGCCCCCAGCATTTT. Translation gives CAWSRTGVNRPQHF.

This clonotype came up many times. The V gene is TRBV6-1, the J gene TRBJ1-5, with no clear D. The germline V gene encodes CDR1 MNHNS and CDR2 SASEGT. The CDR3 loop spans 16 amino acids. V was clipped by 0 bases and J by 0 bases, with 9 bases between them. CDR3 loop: CASSEAVAYSNQPQHF. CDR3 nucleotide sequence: TGTGCCAGCAGTGAAGCTGTAGCTTATAGCAATCAGCCCCAGCATTTT.

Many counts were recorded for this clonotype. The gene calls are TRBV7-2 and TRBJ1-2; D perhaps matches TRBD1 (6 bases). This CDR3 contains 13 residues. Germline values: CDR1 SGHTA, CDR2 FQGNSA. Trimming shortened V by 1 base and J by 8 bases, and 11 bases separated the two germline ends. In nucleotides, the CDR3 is TGTGCCAGCAGCTTAGTCGGGGGGCGAGGCTACACCTTC. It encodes CASSLVGGRGYTF.

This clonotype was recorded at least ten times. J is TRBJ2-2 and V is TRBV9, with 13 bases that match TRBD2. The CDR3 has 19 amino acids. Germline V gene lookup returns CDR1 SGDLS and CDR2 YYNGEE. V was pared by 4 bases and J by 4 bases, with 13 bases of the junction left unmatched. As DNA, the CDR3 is TGTGCCAGCAGCCCCCGTAGAGGAGGACTAGCGGGAGCCACCGGGGAGCTGTTTTTT. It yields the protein CASSPRRGGLAGATGELFF.